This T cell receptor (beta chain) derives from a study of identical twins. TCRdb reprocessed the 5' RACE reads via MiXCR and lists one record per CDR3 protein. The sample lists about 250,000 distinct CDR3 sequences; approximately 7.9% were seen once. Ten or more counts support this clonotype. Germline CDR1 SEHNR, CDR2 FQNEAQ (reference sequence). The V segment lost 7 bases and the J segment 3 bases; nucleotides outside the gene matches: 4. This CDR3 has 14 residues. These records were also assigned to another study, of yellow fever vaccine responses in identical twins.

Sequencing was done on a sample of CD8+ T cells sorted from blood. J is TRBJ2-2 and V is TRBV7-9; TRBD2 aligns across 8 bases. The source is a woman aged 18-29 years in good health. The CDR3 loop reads CASTQLADTGELFF. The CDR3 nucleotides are TGTGCCAGCACACAACTAGCGGACACCGGGGAGCTGTTTTTT.